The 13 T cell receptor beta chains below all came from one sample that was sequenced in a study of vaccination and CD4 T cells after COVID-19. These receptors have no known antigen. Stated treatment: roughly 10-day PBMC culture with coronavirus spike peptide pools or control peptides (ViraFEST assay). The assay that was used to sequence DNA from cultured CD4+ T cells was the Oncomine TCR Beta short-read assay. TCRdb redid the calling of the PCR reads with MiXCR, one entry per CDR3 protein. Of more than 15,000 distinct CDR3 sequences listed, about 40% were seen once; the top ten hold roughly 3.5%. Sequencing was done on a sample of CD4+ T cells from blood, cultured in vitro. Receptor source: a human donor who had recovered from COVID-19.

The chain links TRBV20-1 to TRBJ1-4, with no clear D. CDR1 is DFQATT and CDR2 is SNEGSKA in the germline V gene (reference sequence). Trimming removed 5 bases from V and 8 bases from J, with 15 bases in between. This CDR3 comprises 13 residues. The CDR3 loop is CSARHRTHEKLFF. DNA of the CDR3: TGCAGTGCTCGACACCGAACCCACGAAAAACTGTTTTTT.

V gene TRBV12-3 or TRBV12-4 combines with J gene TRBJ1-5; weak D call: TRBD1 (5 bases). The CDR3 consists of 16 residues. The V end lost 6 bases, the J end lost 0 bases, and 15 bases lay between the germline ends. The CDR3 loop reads CASSRDREYSNQPQHF. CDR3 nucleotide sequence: TGTGCCAGCAGCCGGGACCGAGAGTATAGCAATCAGCCCCAGCATTTT.

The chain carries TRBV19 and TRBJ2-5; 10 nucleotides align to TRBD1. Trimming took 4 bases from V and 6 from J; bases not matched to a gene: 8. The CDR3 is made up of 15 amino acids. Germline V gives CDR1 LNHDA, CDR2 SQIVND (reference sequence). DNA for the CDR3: TGTGCCAGTAGTACCAGGGACAGGGGCTCAAAGACCCAGTACTTC. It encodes CASSTRDRGSKTQYF.

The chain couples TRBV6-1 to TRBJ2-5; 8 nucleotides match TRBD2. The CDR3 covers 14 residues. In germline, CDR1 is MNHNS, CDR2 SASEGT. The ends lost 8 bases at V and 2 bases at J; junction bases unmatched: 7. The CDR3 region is CASWLAGGQETQYF. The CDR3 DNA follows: TGTGCCAGCTGGCTAGCGGGCGGTCAAGAGACCCAGTACTTC.

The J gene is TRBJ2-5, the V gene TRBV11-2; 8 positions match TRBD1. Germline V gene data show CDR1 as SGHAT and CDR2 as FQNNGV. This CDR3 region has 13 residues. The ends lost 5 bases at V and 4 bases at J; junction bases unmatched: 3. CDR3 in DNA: TGTGCCAGCAGCGCAGGGACAGGAGAGACCCAGTACTTC. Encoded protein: CASSAGTGETQYF.

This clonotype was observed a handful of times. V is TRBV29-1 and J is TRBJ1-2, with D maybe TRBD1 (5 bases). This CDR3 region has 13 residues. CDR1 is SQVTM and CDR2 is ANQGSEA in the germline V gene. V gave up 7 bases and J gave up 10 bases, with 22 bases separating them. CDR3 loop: CSGAGGTSSPYTF. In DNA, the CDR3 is TGCAGCGGGGCGGGTGGGACTTCGAGCCCCTACACCTTC.

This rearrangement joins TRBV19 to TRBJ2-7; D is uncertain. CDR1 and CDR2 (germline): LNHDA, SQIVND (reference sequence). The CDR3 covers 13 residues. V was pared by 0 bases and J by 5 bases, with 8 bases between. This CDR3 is CASSIERFHEQYF. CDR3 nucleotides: TGTGCCAGTAGTATAGAGAGGTTCCACGAGCAGTACTTC.

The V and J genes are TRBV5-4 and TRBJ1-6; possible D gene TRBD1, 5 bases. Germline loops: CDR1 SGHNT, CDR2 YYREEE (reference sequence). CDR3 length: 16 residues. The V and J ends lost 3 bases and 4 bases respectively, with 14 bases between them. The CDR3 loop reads CASSSRMGGYNSPLHF. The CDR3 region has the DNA TGTGCCAGCAGCTCTCGGATGGGGGGTTATAATTCACCCCTCCACTTT.

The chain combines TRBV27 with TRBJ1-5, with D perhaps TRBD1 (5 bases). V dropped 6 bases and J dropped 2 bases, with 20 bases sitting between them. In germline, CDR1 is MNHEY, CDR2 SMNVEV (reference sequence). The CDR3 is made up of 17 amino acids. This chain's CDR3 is CASRSEGRVGRNQPQHF. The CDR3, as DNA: TGTGCCAGCAGAAGTGAAGGCAGGGTGGGTCGCAATCAGCCCCAGCATTTT.

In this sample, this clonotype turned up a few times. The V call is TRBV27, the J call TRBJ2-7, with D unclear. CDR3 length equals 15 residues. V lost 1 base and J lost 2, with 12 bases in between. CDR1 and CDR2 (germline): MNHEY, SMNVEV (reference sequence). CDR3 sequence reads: CASSLYTHETYEQYF. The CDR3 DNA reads TGTGCCAGCAGTTTATACACCCATGAAACCTACGAGCAGTACTTC.

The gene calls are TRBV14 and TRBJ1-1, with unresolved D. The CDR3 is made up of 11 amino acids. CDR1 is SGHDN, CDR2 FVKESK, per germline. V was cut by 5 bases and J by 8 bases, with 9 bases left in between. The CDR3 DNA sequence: TGTGCCAGCAGCGATCAATCGGAAGCTTTCTTT. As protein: CASSDQSEAFF.

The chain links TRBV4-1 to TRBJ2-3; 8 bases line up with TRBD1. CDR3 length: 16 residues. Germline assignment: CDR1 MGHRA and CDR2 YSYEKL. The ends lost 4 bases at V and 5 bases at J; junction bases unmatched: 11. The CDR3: CASSLFGQGREDTQYF. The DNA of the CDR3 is TGCGCCAGCAGCCTTTTCGGACAGGGAAGAGAAGATACGCAGTATTTT.

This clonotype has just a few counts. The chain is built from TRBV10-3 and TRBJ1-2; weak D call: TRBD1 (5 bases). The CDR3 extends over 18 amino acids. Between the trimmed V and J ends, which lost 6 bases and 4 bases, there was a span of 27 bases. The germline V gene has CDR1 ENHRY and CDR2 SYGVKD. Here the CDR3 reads CAIRGTVIYDRDGYGYTF. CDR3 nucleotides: TGTGCCATCAGGGGGACGGTGATATACGACCGGGATGGCTATGGCTACACCTTC.